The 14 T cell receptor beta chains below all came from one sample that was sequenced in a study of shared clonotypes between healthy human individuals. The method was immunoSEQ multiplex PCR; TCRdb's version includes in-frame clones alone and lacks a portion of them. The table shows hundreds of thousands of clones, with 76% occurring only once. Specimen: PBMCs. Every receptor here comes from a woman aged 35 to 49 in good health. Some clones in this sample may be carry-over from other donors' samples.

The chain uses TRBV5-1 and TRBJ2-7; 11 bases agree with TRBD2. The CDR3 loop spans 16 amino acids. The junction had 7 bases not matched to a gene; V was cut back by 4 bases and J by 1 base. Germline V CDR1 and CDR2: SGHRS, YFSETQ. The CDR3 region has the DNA TGCGCCAGCAGCCAGGGACTAGCGGACCTATCCTACGAGCAGTACTTC. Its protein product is CASSQGLADLSYEQYF.

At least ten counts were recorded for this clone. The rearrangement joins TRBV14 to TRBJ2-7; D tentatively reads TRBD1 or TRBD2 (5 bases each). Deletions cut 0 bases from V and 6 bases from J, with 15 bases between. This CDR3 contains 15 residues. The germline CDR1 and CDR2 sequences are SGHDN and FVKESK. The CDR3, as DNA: TGTGCCAGCAGCCAAGATCGGGGCAATCGGCGCGAGCAGTACTTC. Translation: CASSQDRGNRREQYF.

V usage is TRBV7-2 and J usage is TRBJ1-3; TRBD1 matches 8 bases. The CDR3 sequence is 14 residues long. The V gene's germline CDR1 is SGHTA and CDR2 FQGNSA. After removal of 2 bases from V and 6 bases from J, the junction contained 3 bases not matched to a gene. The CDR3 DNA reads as TGTGCCAGCAGCTTACAGGGGGCTTTAAACACCATATATTTT. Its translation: CASSLQGALNTIYF.

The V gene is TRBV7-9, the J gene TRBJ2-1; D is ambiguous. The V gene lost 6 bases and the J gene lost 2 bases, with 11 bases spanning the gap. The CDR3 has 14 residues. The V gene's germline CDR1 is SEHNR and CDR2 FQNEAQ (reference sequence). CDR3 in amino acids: CASSPISPYNEQFF. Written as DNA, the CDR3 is TGTGCCAGCAGTCCTATTAGCCCCTACAATGAGCAGTTCTTC.

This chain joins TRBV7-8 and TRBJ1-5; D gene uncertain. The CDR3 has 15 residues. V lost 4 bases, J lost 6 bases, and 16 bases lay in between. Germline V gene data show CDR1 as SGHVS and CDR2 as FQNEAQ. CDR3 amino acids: CASSSRSQVGQPQHF. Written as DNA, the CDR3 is TGTGCCAGCAGCTCCCGGTCTCAGGTGGGTCAGCCCCAGCATTTT.

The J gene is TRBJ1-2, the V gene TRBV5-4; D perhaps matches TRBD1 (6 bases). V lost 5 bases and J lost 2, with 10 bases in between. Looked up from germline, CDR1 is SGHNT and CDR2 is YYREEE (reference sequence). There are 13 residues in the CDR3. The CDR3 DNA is TGTGCCAGCAGATCTGGACAGAACTATGGCTACACCTTC. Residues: CASRSGQNYGYTF.

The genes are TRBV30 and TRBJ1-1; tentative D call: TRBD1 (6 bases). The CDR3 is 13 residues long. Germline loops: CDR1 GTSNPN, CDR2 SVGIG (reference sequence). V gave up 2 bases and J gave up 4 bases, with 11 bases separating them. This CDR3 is CAWSTGWSTEAFF. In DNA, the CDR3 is TGTGCCTGGAGTACAGGGTGGTCCACTGAAGCTTTCTTT.

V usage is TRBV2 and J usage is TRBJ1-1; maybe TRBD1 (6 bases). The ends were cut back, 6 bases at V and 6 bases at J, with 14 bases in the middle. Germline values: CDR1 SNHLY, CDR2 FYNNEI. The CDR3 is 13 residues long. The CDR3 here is CASRRGTTSEAFF. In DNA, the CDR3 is TGTGCCAGCAGGAGGGGGACAACGTCTGAAGCTTTCTTT.

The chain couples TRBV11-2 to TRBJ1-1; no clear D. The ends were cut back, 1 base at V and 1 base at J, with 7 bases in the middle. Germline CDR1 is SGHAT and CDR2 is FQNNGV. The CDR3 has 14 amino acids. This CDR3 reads CASSLGSTNTEAFF. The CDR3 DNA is TGTGCCAGCAGCTTAGGTAGTACGAACACTGAAGCTTTCTTT.

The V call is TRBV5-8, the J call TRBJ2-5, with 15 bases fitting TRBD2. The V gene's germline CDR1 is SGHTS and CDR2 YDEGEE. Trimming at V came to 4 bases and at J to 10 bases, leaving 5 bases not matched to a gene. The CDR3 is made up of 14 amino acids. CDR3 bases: TGTGCCAGCAGCCTCGGACTAGCGGGAGGGAGCCAGTACTTC. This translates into CASSLGLAGGSQYF.

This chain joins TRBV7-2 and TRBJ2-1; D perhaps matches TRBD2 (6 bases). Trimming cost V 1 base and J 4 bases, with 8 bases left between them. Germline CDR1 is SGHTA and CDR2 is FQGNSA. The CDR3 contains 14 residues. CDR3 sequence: CASSLGAGYNEQFF. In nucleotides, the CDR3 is TGTGCCAGCAGCTTAGGCGCGGGGTACAATGAGCAGTTCTTC.

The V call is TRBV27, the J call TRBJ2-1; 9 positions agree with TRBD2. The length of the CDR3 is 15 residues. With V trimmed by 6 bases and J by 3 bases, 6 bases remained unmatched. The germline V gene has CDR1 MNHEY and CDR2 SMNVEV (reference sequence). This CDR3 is CASRNSGSFYNEQFF. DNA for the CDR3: TGTGCCAGCAGGAATAGCGGGAGTTTCTACAATGAGCAGTTCTTC.

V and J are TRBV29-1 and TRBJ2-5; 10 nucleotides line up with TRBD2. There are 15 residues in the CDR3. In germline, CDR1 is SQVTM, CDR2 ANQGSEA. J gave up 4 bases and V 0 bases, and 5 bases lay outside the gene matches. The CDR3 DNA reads TGCAGCGTTGAAGAGGGACTAGCGTTTATAGAGACCCAGTACTTC. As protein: CSVEEGLAFIETQYF.

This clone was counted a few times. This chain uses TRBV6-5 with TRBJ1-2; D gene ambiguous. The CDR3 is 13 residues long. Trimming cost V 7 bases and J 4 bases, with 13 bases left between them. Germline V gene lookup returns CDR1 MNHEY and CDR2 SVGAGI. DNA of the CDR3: TGTGCCAGCACCCCGGGGTTTCTCTATGGCTACACCTTC. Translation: CASTPGFLYGYTF.